A single sample is the source of the 30 T cell receptor beta chains below, sequenced in a study of cytomegalovirus exposure and HLA in healthy donors (dated by TCRdb to between 2016 and 2019). Receptors were amplified or captured by the immunoSEQ multiplex PCR assay. For the multiplex PCR, a mixture combining 60 forward primers for TCR Vbeta segments and 13 reverse primers for TCR Jbeta segments was used. Held by TCRdb, this immuneACCESS table contains in-frame sequences only and omits some clones. Under half of the omission traces to an unresolved V gene where checked; the cause of the rest is unknown. In this sample the table shows 150,000 to 200,000 clones, about 77% of which occur a single time. The ten largest make up roughly 6% of the sample. Sequencing was carried out using PBMCs. The source is a woman in her twenties or thirties in good health and CMV-seropositive.

The chain couples TRBV25-1 to TRBJ2-7; 14 nucleotides line up with TRBD2. The germline CDR1 and CDR2 sequences are MGHDK and SYGVNS. The CDR3 totals 17 residues. V lost 2 bases, J lost 6 bases, and 9 bases stayed unmatched. CDR3 sequence: CASSEGSPGLAGVEQYF. The CDR3 DNA follows: TGTGCCAGCAGTGAAGGATCACCGGGACTAGCGGGAGTCGAGCAGTACTTC.

The chain joins TRBV7-8 to TRBJ2-1; 13 bases agree with TRBD2. Germline CDR1 is SGHVS and CDR2 is FQNEAQ. Trimming took 4 bases from V and 8 from J; bases not matched to a gene: 8. This CDR3 region has 16 residues. The CDR3 nucleotides read TGTGCCAGCAGCTCGAGACTAGCGGGAGGCGAACATGAGCAGTTCTTC. As protein: CASSSRLAGGEHEQFF.

This clone was counted a few times. This chain joins TRBV5-4 and TRBJ2-6; TRBD1 might be the D (6 bases). The germline gives CDR1 SGHNT, CDR2 YYREEE (reference sequence). V dropped 5 bases and J dropped 3 bases, with 12 bases sitting between them. The CDR3 consists of 15 residues. The CDR3 sequence: CASRPTGFGANVLTF. DNA of the CDR3: TGTGCCAGCAGGCCAACAGGGTTTGGGGCCAACGTCCTGACTTTC.

There are a few counts of this clone. The chain is built from TRBV7-7 and TRBJ2-2; D not resolved. Trimming shortened V by 5 bases and J by 2 bases, and 9 bases separated the two germline ends. Germline CDR1 and CDR2: SSHAT and FNYEAQ (reference sequence). The CDR3 sequence is 14 residues long. CDR3 protein: CASSLTVNTGELFF. CDR3 DNA sequence: TGTGCCAGCAGCCTTACTGTAAACACCGGGGAGCTGTTTTTT.

This clone was detected only once. The genes are TRBV7-9 and TRBJ2-7; 12 nucleotides agree with TRBD2. The CDR3 consists of 18 residues. Trimming took 2 bases from V and 2 from J; bases not matched to a gene: 10. Germline lookup yields CDR1 SEHNR and CDR2 FQNEAQ (reference sequence). The CDR3 here is CASSLRPTSGSAAYEQYF. The CDR3 region has the DNA TGTGCCAGCAGCTTACGCCCGACTAGCGGGAGCGCCGCCTACGAGCAGTACTTC.

The CDR3, as DNA: TGTGCCAGCAGTTACAGGGGCAATGAGCAGTTCTTC. This gives the protein CASSYRGNEQFF. The J gene is TRBJ2-1, the V gene TRBV6-6; weak D call: TRBD1 (5 bases). The CDR3 is 12 amino acids. Per germline, CDR1 MNHNY and CDR2 SVGAGI (reference sequence). The V and J ends lost 2 bases and 6 bases respectively, with 5 bases between them.

The chain joins TRBV6-5 to TRBJ2-3; possible D gene TRBD2, 5 bases. The germline V gene has CDR1 MNHEY and CDR2 SVGAGI. This CDR3 is built from 15 residues. The V and J ends lost 6 bases and 1 base respectively, with 14 bases between them. CDR3 amino acids: CASSLLAEGTDTQYF. DNA for the CDR3: TGTGCCAGCAGCCTCTTGGCGGAGGGCACAGATACGCAGTATTTT.

This clone was detected once. This chain links TRBV27 with TRBJ1-1; D uncertain. Germline V lookup: CDR1 MNHEY, CDR2 SMNVEV (reference sequence). V was shortened by 6 bases and J by 4 bases, with 9 bases between the two germline ends. The CDR3 length is 12 residues. In nucleotides, the CDR3 is TGTGCCAGCAGCGGCTGGAGCACTGAAGCTTTCTTT. It codes for CASSGWSTEAFF.

The V gene is TRBV4-3, the J gene TRBJ2-1, with 9 nucleotides matching TRBD2. There are 16 residues in the CDR3. Germline V lookup: CDR1 LGHNA, CDR2 YSLEER. J gave up 7 bases and V 0 bases, and 7 bases lay outside the gene matches. The DNA of the CDR3 is TGCGCCAGCAGCCAAGATATGGCGGGGGGGCCAAATGAGCAGTTCTTC. Its translation: CASSQDMAGGPNEQFF.

V gene TRBV5-6 combines with J gene TRBJ1-1; 9 nucleotides agree with TRBD1. The CDR3 totals 19 residues. Trimming cost V 4 bases and J 4 bases; bases outside gene matches: 20. From germline, CDR1 is SGHDT and CDR2 YYEEEE. CDR3 nucleotides: TGTGCCAGCAGCAAGGCGACAGGGGGTGAATGGCGGGAGAGCACTGAAGCTTTCTTT. This sequence encodes CASSKATGGEWRESTEAFF.

J is TRBJ2-1 and V is TRBV5-4; D call uncertain. The CDR3 is 13 amino acids. CDR1 SGHNT and CDR2 YYREEE come from the germline V gene (reference sequence). V was trimmed by 3 bases and J by 9 bases, leaving 13 bases between them. The CDR3 loop reads CASSSDSLGEQFF. Here the CDR3 DNA reads TGTGCCAGCAGCTCAGACTCCCTCGGTGAGCAGTTCTTC.

This chain links TRBV5-1 with TRBJ2-5; D gene ambiguous. Per the germline V gene, CDR1 is SGHRS and CDR2 is YFSETQ. The CDR3 is 11 amino acids. With 6 bases removed from V and 2 bases from J, the gap between germline ends came to 5 bases. As DNA, the CDR3 is TGCGCCAGCACTCTACAAGAGACCCAGTACTTC. This encodes CASTLQETQYF.

This rearrangement joins TRBV2 to TRBJ1-2; no definite D call. V was trimmed by 6 bases and J by 8 bases, leaving 13 bases between them. This CDR3 has 12 residues. The germline V gene encodes CDR1 SNHLY and CDR2 FYNNEI. This chain's CDR3 is CASSSDSGGYTF. In DNA form, the CDR3 reads TGTGCCAGCAGCAGTGATTCGGGAGGCTACACCTTC.

The chain employs TRBV18 and TRBJ1-3, with TRBD1 matching 8 bases. With V trimmed by 3 bases and J by 2 bases, 3 bases remained unmatched. CDR3 length equals 15 residues. In germline, CDR1 is KGHSH, CDR2 LQKENI. CDR3 sequence reads: CASSPSTGAGNTIYF. CDR3 coding DNA: TGTGCCAGCTCACCGTCGACAGGGGCTGGAAACACCATATATTTT.

This sequence joins TRBV18 and TRBJ2-2; weak D call: TRBD1 (6 bases). The V end lost 3 bases, the J end lost 1 base, and 12 bases lay between the germline ends. Germline CDR1 KGHSH, CDR2 LQKENI. The CDR3 has 16 residues. This CDR3 is CASSPGRDMNTGELFF. The DNA for the CDR3 is TGTGCCAGCTCACCCGGCCGGGACATGAACACCGGGGAGCTGTTTTTT. Full variable domain (rest looked up from reference TRBV18 and TRBJ2-2): NAGVMQNPRHLVRRRGQEARLRCSPMKGHSHVYWYRQLPEEGLKFMVYLQKENIIDESGMPKERFSAEFPKEGPSILRIQQVVRGDSAAYFCASSPGRDMNTGELFFGEGSRLTVL.

The V and J genes are TRBV5-1 and TRBJ2-1; 9 nucleotides match TRBD2. The germline V gene encodes CDR1 SGHRS and CDR2 YFSETQ. The CDR3 spans 15 residues. The junction had 5 bases not matched to a gene; V was cut back by 5 bases and J by 2 bases. CDR3 bases: TGCGCCAGCAGTAGCGGGAGTGGCGCCTACAATGAGCAGTTCTTC. It translates to CASSSGSGAYNEQFF.

The V gene is TRBV19, the J gene TRBJ1-5; TRBD1 matches at 9 bases. This CDR3 spans 16 amino acids. Germline CDR1 reads LNHDA; CDR2 reads SQIVND (reference sequence). V was clipped by 6 bases and J by 2 bases; unmatched bases: 8. The CDR3 here is CASSSTGGFGNQPQHF. Written as DNA, the CDR3 is TGTGCCAGTAGCTCGACAGGGGGTTTCGGCAATCAGCCCCAGCATTTT.

The chain recombines TRBV10-1 with TRBJ1-1; 8 nucleotides agree with TRBD1. V lost 4 bases and J lost 11; bases outside the gene matches: 9. The CDR3 consists of 13 residues. Germline V gene sequence: CDR1 WNHNN, CDR2 SYGVQD (reference sequence). The CDR3 protein is CASSGTGRASAFF. The CDR3 region has the DNA TGCGCCAGCAGTGGGACAGGGCGGGCGAGTGCTTTCTTT.

The V gene is TRBV2, the J gene TRBJ2-2; D possibly corresponds to TRBD2 (5 bases). Per germline, CDR1 SNHLY and CDR2 FYNNEI. Trimming stripped 2 bases from V and 2 bases from J, with 15 bases between. The CDR3 contains 17 residues. In DNA form, the CDR3 reads TGTGCCAGCAGTGAATTGATTCGAGGGAAAAACACCGGGGAGCTGTTTTTT. Protein: CASSELIRGKNTGELFF.

This sequence joins TRBV7-9 and TRBJ1-1; possibly TRBD1 for D (5 bases). The germline V gene has CDR1 SEHNR and CDR2 FQNEAQ (reference sequence). V gave up 7 bases and J gave up 4 bases, with 16 bases separating them. The CDR3 length is 14 residues. For the CDR3, the DNA is TGTGCCAGCACCAATCCAGGGTCGGGCACTGAAGCTTTCTTT. Translation gives CASTNPGSGTEAFF.

This clone is a singleton in its sample. The genes are TRBV6-1 and TRBJ2-7; D remains unclear. The length of the CDR3 is 14 residues. In germline, CDR1 is MNHNS, CDR2 SASEGT. Trimming pared 6 bases from V and 2 bases from J, leaving 14 bases between. The CDR3 loop reads CASRFVSTTYEQYF. CDR3 coding DNA: TGTGCCAGCAGGTTTGTAAGTACAACCTACGAGCAGTACTTC.

The genes are TRBV5-8 and TRBJ2-1; maybe TRBD2 (5 bases). CDR1 is SGHTS, CDR2 YDEGEE, per germline. The CDR3 totals 17 residues. Deletions cut 5 bases from V and 0 bases from J, with 18 bases between. The CDR3 protein is CASRTLTSVRSYNEQFF. The DNA of the CDR3 is TGTGCCAGCAGAACCCTAACTAGTGTCCGCTCCTACAATGAGCAGTTCTTC.

V is TRBV9 and J is TRBJ2-3, with 8 bases aligning to TRBD2. Germline V lookup: CDR1 SGDLS, CDR2 YYNGEE. CDR3 length: 15 amino acids. J was trimmed by 2 bases and V by 5 bases; bases with no gene match: 7. The CDR3 sequence: CASSGIAGPTDTQYF. The CDR3 DNA reads as TGTGCCAGCAGTGGCATAGCGGGACCCACAGATACGCAGTATTTT.

This chain connects TRBV15 to TRBJ2-1; a possible D gene is TRBD1 (6 bases). V gave up 6 bases and J gave up 12 bases, with 21 bases separating them. Germline CDR1 and CDR2: LNHNV and YYDKDF (reference sequence). CDR3 size: 14 residues. The CDR3 sequence: CATRNRDKARGQFF. In DNA form, the CDR3 reads TGTGCCACCAGAAACCGGGACAAGGCTAGGGGGCAGTTCTTC.

CDR3 region: CASSSPGDRYSGELFF. The CDR3 region has the DNA TGTGCCAGTAGTAGCCCCGGGGACAGGTACTCCGGGGAGCTGTTTTTT. The rearrangement uses TRBV19 and TRBJ2-2; TRBD1 agrees at 8 bases. J gave up 6 bases and V 4 bases, and 10 bases lay outside the gene matches. The V gene's germline CDR1 is LNHDA and CDR2 SQIVND (reference sequence). The CDR3 runs 16 residues. The variable domain in full, with the rest retrieved from reference TRBV19 and TRBJ2-2, is DGGITQSPKYLFRKEGQNVTLSCEQNLNHDAMYWYRQDPGQGLRLIYYSQIVNDFQKGDIAEGYSVSREKKESFPLTVTSAQKNPTAFYLCASSSPGDRYSGELFFGEGSRLTVL.

The chain is built from TRBV27 and TRBJ1-1, with a weak D call TRBD1 (5 bases). The length of the CDR3 is 14 residues. Trimming stripped 0 bases from V and 7 bases from J, with 12 bases between. Germline V gene sequence: CDR1 MNHEY, CDR2 SMNVEV (reference sequence). CDR3 region: CASSLSTQGFEAFF. The DNA for the CDR3 is TGTGCCAGCAGTTTATCCACCCAGGGTTTTGAAGCTTTCTTT.

The chain is built from TRBV18 and TRBJ1-4, with 7 bases aligning to TRBD1. CDR3 length: 15 amino acids. Germline values: CDR1 KGHSH, CDR2 LQKENI. With 1 base clipped from V and 8 bases from J, the junction kept 7 bases outside the gene matches. The CDR3: CASSPRTGLEEKLFF. The CDR3 nucleotides read TGTGCCAGCTCACCACGGACAGGACTGGAAGAAAAACTGTTTTTT. Full variable domain (missing parts from reference TRBV18 and TRBJ1-4): NAGVMQNPRHLVRRRGQEARLRCSPMKGHSHVYWYRQLPEEGLKFMVYLQKENIIDESGMPKERFSAEFPKEGPSILRIQQVVRGDSAAYFCASSPRTGLEEKLFFGSGTQLSVL.

As regards this clone: This sample also contains other DNA sequences that code for the same CDR3. The CDR3 sequence: CASSLAGGIYEQYF. The CDR3, as DNA: TGCGCCAGCAGCTTGGCAGGGGGGATCTACGAGCAGTACTTC. The chain is built from TRBV5-1 and TRBJ2-7, with D tentatively TRBD1 (7 bases). From germline, CDR1 is SGHRS and CDR2 YFSETQ. CDR3 length: 14 residues. V lost 0 bases, J lost 3 bases, and 10 bases lay in between.

The chain has TRBV6-6 and TRBJ1-5; D is undetermined. Germline loops: CDR1 MNHNY, CDR2 SVGAGI (reference sequence). The germline V and J ends were trimmed by 6 bases and 0 bases, with 12 bases remaining between them. The CDR3 length is 15 residues. In DNA form, the CDR3 reads TGTGCCAGCAGCCGGCTGGGAGTTAGCAATCAGCCCCAGCATTTT. Amino acids: CASSRLGVSNQPQHF.

Turning to this clone: One end of the junction is discordant with germline, which a read error may explain. The rearrangement joins TRBV5-1 to TRBJ2-5, with 7 bases that match TRBD2. CDR3 length: 15 amino acids. Germline V gene data show CDR1 as SGHRS and CDR2 as YFSETQ. The CDR3 bases are TGCGCCAGCAGCCCTCCGGGACTAAGCCAAGGGACCCAGTACTTC. The encoded protein is CASSPPGLSQGTQYF.